The entry below gives a single TCR beta chain sequence along with its context. The repertoire was sequenced with immunoSEQ multiplex PCR; TCRdb's copy has only in-frame clones and lacks some. This table holds around 190,000 clones, about nine tenths found once. The data were taken from a study of blood T cell repertoires in COVID-19. Unmatched junction bases numbered 9, after V lost 1 base and J lost 1 base. The germline V gene encodes CDR1 MNHNS and CDR2 SASEGT. The CDR3 has 17 residues. The chain combines TRBV6-1 with TRBJ1-1; 7 bases align to TRBD1. The specimen was peripheral blood. This sequence was found in a man between 65 and 85 years old with active or convalescent COVID-19. CDR3 sequence (DNA): TGTGCCAGCAGTGAAGGTCGGACAGGACGTGGGAACACTGAAGCTTTCTTT. It yields the protein CASSEGRTGRGNTEAFF.